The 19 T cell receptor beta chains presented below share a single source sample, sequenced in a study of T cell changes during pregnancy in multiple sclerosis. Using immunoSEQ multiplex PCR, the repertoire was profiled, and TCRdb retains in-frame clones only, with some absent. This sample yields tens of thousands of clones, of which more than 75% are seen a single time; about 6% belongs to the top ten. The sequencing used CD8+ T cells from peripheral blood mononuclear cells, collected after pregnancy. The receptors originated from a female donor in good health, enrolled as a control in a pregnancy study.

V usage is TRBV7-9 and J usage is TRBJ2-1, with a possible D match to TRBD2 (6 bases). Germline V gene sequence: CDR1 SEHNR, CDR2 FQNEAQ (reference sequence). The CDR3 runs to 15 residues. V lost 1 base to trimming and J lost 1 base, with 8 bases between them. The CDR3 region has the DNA TGTGCCAGCAGCTTAGGTCGGGGGTCCTACAATGAGCAGTTCTTC. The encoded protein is CASSLGRGSYNEQFF.

The CDR3 here is CASSLGGGYQFF. CDR3 coding DNA: TGCGCCAGCAGCTTGGGAGGGGGATACCAGTTCTTC. This chain joins TRBV5-1 and TRBJ2-1; tentatively, D is TRBD1 (6 bases). CDR3 size: 12 residues. CDR1 SGHRS and CDR2 YFSETQ come from the germline V gene. V lost 0 bases, J lost 13 bases, and 11 bases lay in between.

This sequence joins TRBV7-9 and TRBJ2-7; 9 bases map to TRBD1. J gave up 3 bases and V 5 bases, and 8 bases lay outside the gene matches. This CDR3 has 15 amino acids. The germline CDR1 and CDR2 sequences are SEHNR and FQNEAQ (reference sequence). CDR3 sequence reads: CASSPGTGTLYEQYF. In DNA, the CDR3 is TGTGCCAGCAGCCCCGGGACAGGGACCCTCTACGAGCAGTACTTC.

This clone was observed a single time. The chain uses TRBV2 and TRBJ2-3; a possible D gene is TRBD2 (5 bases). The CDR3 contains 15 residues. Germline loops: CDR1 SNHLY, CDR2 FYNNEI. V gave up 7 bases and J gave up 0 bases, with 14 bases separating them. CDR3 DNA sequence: TGTGCCAGCACCCCTTCGGGATCTAGCACAGATACGCAGTATTTT. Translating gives CASTPSGSSTDTQYF. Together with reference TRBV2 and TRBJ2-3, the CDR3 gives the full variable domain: EPEVTQTPSHQVTQMGQEVILRCVPISNHLYFYWYRQILGQKVEFLVSFYNNEISEKSEIFDDQFSVERPDGSNFTLKIRSTKLEDSAMYFCASTPSGSSTDTQYFGPGTRLTVL.

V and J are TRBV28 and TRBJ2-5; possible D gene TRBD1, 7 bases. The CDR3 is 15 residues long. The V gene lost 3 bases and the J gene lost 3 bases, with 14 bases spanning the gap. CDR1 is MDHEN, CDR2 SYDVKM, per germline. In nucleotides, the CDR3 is TGTGCCAGCAGTTTCGCGGGGACAGCAGAAGAGACCCAGTACTTC. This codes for CASSFAGTAEETQYF.

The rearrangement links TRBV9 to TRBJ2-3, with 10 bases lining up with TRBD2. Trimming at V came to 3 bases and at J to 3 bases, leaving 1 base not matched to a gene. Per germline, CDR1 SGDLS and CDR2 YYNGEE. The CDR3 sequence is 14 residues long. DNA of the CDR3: TGTGCCAGCAGCGCAGCGGGGGGGACAGATACGCAGTATTTT. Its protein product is CASSAAGGTDTQYF.

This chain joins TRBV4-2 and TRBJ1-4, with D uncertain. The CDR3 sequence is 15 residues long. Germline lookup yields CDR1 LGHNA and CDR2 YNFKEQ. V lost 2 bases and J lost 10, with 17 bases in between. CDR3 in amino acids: CASSQFLVEQLKLFF. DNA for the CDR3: TGTGCCAGCAGCCAATTCTTAGTCGAACAGCTAAAACTGTTTTTT.

The CDR3 DNA sequence: TGTGCCAGCAGCTTAGACCAGGGCGCCAATCAGCCCCAGCATTTT. Residues: CASSLDQGANQPQHF. The V call is TRBV11-2, the J call TRBJ1-5; the D gene is possibly TRBD1 (5 bases). Germline CDR1 reads SGHAT; CDR2 reads FQNNGV. This CDR3 contains 15 residues. V shed 0 bases and J shed 3 bases, with 9 bases lying between them. The whole variable domain, filled in from reference TRBV11-2 and TRBJ1-5, reads EAGVAQSPRYKIIEKRQSVAFWCNPISGHATLYWYQQILGQGPKLLIQFQNNGVVDDSQLPKDRFSAERLKGVDSTLKIQPAKLEDSAVYLCASSLDQGANQPQHFGDGTRLSIL.

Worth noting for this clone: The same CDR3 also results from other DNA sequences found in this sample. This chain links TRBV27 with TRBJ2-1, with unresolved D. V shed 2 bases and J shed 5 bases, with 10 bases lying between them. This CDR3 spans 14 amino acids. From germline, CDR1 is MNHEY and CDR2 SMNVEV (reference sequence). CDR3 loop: CASSLTGLDNEQFF. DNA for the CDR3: TGTGCCAGCAGTTTAACGGGTTTGGACAATGAGCAGTTCTTC.

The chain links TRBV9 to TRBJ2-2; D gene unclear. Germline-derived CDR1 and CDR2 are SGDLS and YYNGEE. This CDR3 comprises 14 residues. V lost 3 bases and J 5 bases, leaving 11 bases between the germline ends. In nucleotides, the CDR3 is TGTGCCAGCAGCGAGAAAGCCTGGACCGGGGAGCTGTTTTTT. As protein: CASSEKAWTGELFF. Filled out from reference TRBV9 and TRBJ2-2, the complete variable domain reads DSGVTQTPKHLITATGQRVTLRCSPRSGDLSVYWYQQSLDQGLQFLIQYYNGEERAKGNILERFSAQQFPDLHSELNLSSLELGDSALYFCASSEKAWTGELFFGEGSRLTVL.

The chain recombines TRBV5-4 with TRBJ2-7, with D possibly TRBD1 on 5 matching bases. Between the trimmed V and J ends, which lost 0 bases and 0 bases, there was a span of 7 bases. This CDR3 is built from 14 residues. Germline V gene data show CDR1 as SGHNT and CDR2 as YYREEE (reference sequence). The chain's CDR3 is CASSLDRPSYEQYF. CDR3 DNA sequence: TGTGCCAGCAGCTTGGACAGGCCCTCCTACGAGCAGTACTTC.

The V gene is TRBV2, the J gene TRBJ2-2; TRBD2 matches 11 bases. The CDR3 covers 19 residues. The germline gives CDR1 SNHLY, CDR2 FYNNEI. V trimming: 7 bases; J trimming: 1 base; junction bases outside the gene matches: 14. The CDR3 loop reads CASNDLAGGVPGNTGELFF. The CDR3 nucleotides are TGTGCCAGCAATGACCTAGCGGGGGGAGTGCCAGGGAACACCGGGGAGCTGTTTTTT.

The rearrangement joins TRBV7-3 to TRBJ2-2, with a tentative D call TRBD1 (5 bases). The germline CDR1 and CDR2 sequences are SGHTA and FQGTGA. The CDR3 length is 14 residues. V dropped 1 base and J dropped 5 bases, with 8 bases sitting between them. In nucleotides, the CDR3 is TGTGCCAGCAGCTTAAGCCAGGGAACCGGGGAGCTGTTTTTT. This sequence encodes CASSLSQGTGELFF.

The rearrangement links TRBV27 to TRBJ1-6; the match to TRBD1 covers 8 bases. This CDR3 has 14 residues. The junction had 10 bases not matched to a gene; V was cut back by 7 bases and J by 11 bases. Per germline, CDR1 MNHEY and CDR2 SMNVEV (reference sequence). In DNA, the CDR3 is TGTGCCAGCACGGTCGGACAGGGCGGAACACCCCTCCACTTT. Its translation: CASTVGQGGTPLHF.

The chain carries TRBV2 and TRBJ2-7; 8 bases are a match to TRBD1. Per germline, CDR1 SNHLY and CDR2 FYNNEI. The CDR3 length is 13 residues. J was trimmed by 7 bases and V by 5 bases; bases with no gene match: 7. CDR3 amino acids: CASSPDRVQEQYF. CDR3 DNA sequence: TGTGCCAGCAGTCCGGACAGGGTTCAAGAGCAGTACTTC.

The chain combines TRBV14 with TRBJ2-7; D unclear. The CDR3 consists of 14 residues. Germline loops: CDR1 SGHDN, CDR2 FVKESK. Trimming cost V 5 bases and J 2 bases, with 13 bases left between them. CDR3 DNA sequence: TGTGCCAGCAGCTCCCCGCAGTTCGCCTACGAGCAGTACTTC. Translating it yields CASSSPQFAYEQYF.

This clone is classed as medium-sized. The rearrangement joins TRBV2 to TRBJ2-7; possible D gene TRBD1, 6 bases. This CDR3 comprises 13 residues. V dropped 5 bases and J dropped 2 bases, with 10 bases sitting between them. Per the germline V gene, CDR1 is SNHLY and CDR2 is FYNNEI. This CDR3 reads CASSQGYAYEQYF. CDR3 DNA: TGTGCCAGCAGTCAGGGGTATGCCTACGAGCAGTACTTC.

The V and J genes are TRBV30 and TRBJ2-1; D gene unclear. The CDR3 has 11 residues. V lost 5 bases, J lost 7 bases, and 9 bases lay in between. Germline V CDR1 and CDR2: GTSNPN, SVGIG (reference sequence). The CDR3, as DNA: TGTGCCTGGGCGTGGTCGAATGAGCAGTTCTTC. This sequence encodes CAWAWSNEQFF.

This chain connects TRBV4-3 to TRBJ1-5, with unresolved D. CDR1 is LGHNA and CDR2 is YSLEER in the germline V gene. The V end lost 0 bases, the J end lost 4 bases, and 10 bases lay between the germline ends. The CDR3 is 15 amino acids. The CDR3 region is CASSQDGGGNQPQHF. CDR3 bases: TGCGCCAGCAGCCAAGATGGTGGAGGAAATCAGCCCCAGCATTTT.